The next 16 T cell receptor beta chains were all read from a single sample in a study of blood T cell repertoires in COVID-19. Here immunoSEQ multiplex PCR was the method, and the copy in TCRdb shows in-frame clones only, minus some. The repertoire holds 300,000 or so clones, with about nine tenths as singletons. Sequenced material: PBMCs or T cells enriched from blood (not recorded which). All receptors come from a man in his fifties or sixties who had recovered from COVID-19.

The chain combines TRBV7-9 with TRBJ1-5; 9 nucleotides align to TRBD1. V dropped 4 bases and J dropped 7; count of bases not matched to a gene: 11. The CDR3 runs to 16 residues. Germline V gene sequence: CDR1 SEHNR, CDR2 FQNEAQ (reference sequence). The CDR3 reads CASSSSGTGPVQPQHF. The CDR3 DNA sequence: TGTGCCAGCAGCTCAAGTGGGACAGGGCCTGTGCAGCCCCAGCATTTT.

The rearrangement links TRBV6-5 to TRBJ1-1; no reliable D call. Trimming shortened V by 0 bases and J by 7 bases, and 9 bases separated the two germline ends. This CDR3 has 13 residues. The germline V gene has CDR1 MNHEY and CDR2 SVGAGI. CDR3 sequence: CASSYSITSEAFF. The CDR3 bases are TGTGCCAGCAGTTACTCGATTACGAGTGAAGCTTTCTTT.

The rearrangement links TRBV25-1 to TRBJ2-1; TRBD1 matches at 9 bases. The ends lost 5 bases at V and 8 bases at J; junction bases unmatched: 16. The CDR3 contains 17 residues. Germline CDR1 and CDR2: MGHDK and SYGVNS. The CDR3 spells CASSRTDRGFFIHEQFF. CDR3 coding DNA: TGTGCCAGCAGTAGAACAGACAGGGGGTTTTTTATTCATGAGCAGTTCTTC.

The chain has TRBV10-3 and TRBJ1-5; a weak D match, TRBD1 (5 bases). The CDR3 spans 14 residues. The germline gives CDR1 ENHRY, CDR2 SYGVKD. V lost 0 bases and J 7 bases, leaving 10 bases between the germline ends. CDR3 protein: CAISESGQGQPQHF. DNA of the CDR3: TGTGCCATCAGTGAGTCGGGCCAGGGCCAGCCCCAGCATTTT.

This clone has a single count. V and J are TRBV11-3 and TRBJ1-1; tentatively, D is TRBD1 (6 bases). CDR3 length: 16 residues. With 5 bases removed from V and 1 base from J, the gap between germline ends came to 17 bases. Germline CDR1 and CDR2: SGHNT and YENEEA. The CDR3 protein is CASSLGGGRRNTEAFF. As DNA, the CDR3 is TGTGCCAGCAGCCTGGGGGGGGGCAGGCGGAACACTGAAGCTTTCTTT.

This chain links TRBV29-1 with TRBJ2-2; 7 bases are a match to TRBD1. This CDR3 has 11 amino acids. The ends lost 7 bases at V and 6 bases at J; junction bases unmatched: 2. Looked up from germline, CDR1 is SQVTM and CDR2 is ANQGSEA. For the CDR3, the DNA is TGCAGCGCGGGACAGTCCGGGGAGCTGTTTTTT. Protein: CSAGQSGELFF.

The CDR3 spells CASREEFGSPLHF. CDR3 bases: TGTGCCAGCAGGGAGGAATTTGGTTCACCCCTCCACTTT. The V call is TRBV2, the J call TRBJ1-6; no clear D. In germline, CDR1 is SNHLY, CDR2 FYNNEI. The V end lost 6 bases, the J end lost 9 bases, and 12 bases lay between the germline ends. The length of the CDR3 is 13 residues.

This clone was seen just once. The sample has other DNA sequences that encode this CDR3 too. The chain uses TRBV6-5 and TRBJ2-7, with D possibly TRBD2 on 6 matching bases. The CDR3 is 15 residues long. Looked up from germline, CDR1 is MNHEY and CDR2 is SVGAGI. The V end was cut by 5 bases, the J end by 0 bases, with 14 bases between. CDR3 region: CASSTTSPISYEQYF. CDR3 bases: TGTGCCAGCAGTACGACTAGTCCGATCTCCTACGAGCAGTACTTC.

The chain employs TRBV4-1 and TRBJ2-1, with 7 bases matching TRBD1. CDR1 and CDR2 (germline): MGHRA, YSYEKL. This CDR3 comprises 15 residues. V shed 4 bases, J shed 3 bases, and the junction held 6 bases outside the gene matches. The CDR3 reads CASSPDRPNYNEQFF. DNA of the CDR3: TGCGCCAGCAGCCCGGACAGGCCGAACTACAATGAGCAGTTCTTC.

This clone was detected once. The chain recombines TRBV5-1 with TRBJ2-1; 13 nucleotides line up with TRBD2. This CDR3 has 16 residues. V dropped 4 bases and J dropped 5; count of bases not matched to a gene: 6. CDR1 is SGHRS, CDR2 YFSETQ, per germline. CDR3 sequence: CASSPGLAGLNNEQFF. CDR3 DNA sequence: TGCGCCAGCAGCCCGGGACTAGCGGGACTGAACAATGAGCAGTTCTTC.

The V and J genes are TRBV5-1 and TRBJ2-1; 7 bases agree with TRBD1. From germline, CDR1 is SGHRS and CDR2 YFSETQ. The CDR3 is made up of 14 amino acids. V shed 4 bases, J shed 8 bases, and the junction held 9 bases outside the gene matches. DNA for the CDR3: TGCGCCAGCAGCCGACTCGACAGGGACGATGAGCAGTTCTTC. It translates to CASSRLDRDDEQFF. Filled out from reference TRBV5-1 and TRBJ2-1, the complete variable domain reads KAGVTQTPRYLIKTRGQQVTLSCSPISGHRSVSWYQQTPGQGLQFLFEYFSETQRNKGNFPGRFSGRQFSNSRSEMNVSTLELGDSALYLCASSRLDRDDEQFFGPGTRLTVL.

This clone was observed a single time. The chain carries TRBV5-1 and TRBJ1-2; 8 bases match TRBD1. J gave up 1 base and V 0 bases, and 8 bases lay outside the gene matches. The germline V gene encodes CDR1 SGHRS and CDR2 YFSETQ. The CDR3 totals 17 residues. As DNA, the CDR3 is TGCGCCAGCAGCTTGGATTATTCAGGGGGCGGTAACTATGGCTACACCTTC. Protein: CASSLDYSGGGNYGYTF.

In DNA form, the CDR3 reads TGTGCCAGTAGAATGGGACAGGGGAGCAATCAGCCCCAGCATTTT. Protein sequence: CASRMGQGSNQPQHF. The rearrangement joins TRBV19 to TRBJ1-5; 10 bases agree with TRBD1. The CDR3 consists of 15 residues. Losses at the gene ends were 6 bases for V and 1 base for J; bases not matched to a gene: 3. The germline V gene encodes CDR1 LNHDA and CDR2 SQIVND (reference sequence).

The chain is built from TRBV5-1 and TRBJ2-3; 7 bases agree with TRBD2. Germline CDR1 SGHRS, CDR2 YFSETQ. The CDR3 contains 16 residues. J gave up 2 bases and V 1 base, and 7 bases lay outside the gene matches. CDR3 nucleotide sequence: TGCGCCAGCAGCTTGCCTAGCGGAAGCAACACAGATACGCAGTATTTT. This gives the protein CASSLPSGSNTDTQYF.

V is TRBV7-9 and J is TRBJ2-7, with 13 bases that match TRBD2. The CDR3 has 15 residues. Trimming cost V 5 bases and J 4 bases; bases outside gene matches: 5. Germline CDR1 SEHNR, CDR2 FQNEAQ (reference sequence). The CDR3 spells CASSLRTSGRYEQYF. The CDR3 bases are TGTGCCAGCAGCCTTCGGACTAGCGGGAGATACGAGCAGTACTTC.

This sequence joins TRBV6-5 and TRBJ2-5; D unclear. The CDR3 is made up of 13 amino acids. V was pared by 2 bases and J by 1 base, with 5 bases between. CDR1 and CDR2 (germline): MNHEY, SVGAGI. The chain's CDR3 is CASSYMAQETQYF. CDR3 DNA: TGTGCCAGCAGTTACATGGCCCAAGAGACCCAGTACTTC.